These 11 T cell receptor beta chains share one sample of origin, sequenced in a study of blood T cell repertoires in COVID-19. Profiling relied on immunoSEQ multiplex PCR, and the TCRdb table lists in-frame clones only, not all of them. The table has more than 150,000 clones, around 83% seen once. Sample: peripheral blood. These receptor sequences come from a young man with acute or convalescent COVID-19.

The chain uses TRBV3-1 (or the pseudogene TRBV3-2) and TRBJ2-3, with TRBD2 matching 9 bases. Germline CDR1 LGHDT, CDR2 YNNKEL (reference sequence). The junction had 11 bases not matched to a gene; V was cut back by 5 bases and J by 5 bases. The CDR3 covers 16 residues. The DNA for the CDR3 is TGTGCCAGCAGCGTAGGGGCGGGGGGGCAGATAGATACGCAGTATTTT. Translation gives CASSVGAGGQIDTQYF.

In this sample, this clone turned up a few times. This chain joins TRBV2 and TRBJ1-5, with 7 bases lining up with TRBD1. The V segment lost 4 bases and the J segment 6 bases; nucleotides outside the gene matches: 9. This CDR3 region has 15 residues. Germline CDR1 reads SNHLY; CDR2 reads FYNNEI. The CDR3 reads CASSGRQGAGQPQHF. The CDR3 nucleotides read TGTGCCAGCAGTGGGAGACAGGGAGCCGGTCAGCCCCAGCATTTT.

The V gene is TRBV11-2, the J gene TRBJ1-2; 7 positions agree with TRBD1. There are 15 residues in the CDR3. J was trimmed by 0 bases and V by 5 bases; bases with no gene match: 6. Germline lookup yields CDR1 SGHAT and CDR2 FQNNGV. This CDR3 reads CASSLRTGTNYGYTF. The CDR3 DNA sequence: TGTGCCAGCAGCCTCAGGACAGGAACTAACTATGGCTACACCTTC.

The rearrangement links TRBV6-5 to TRBJ1-3, with 10 bases matching TRBD1. The V gene's germline CDR1 is MNHEY and CDR2 SVGAGI. The CDR3 is 16 amino acids. Trimming at V came to 0 bases and at J to 4 bases, leaving 3 bases not matched to a gene. This CDR3 is CASSYSRGQGGNTIYF. CDR3 DNA: TGTGCCAGCAGTTACTCAAGGGGACAGGGGGGAAACACCATATATTTT.

The chain joins TRBV27 to TRBJ2-7, with TRBD1 identical over 9 bases. This CDR3 is 15 amino acids long. The V gene end was trimmed by 1 base and the J gene end by 3 bases; junction bases not matched to a gene: 4. Germline CDR1 is MNHEY and CDR2 is SMNVEV (reference sequence). CDR3 nucleotide sequence: TGTGCCAGCAGTTTATTCACAGGGGGCGGCTACGAGCAGTACTTC. Amino acid sequence: CASSLFTGGGYEQYF.

The V call is TRBV25-1, the J call TRBJ2-6; D not certain. Germline CDR1 reads MGHDK; CDR2 reads SYGVNS. CDR3 length equals 14 residues. V was shortened by 8 bases and J by 1 base, with 9 bases between the two germline ends. The CDR3 loop reads CASGPWSGANVLTF. CDR3 coding DNA: TGTGCCAGCGGCCCGTGGTCTGGGGCCAACGTCCTGACTTTC.

The rearrangement links TRBV11-2 to TRBJ2-7; 7 nucleotides agree with TRBD1. V trimming: 7 bases; J trimming: 6 bases; junction bases outside the gene matches: 15. The CDR3 is made up of 15 amino acids. Germline CDR1 reads SGHAT; CDR2 reads FQNNGV. This chain's CDR3 is CASNTLDRAYTEQYF. In nucleotides, the CDR3 is TGTGCCAGCAACACCCTCGACAGGGCTTACACCGAGCAGTACTTC.

The chain carries TRBV12-5 and TRBJ1-3, with D uncertain. The germline V gene encodes CDR1 LGHNT and CDR2 FRNRAP. The length of the CDR3 is 16 residues. Trimming cost V 0 bases and J 0 bases, with 9 bases left between them. CDR3: CASGLVILSSGNTIYF. CDR3 coding DNA: TGTGCTAGTGGTTTGGTAATCTTGAGCTCTGGAAACACCATATATTTT.

This clone was counted between two and nine times. The V gene is TRBV5-1, the J gene TRBJ1-6; 9 bases map to TRBD1. The CDR3 totals 16 residues. Germline CDR1 and CDR2: SGHRS and YFSETQ. Trimming removed 2 bases from V and 7 bases from J; junction bases left unmatched: 7. The CDR3 region is CASSLNPGQGNSPLHF. The CDR3 DNA sequence: TGCGCCAGCAGCTTAAACCCGGGACAGGGAAATTCACCCCTCCACTTT.

This sequence joins TRBV9 and TRBJ2-2; the match to TRBD2 covers 8 bases. V gave up 5 bases and J gave up 6 bases; unmatched junction bases: 15. Germline lookup yields CDR1 SGDLS and CDR2 YYNGEE. The CDR3 covers 17 residues. CDR3 sequence reads: CASSPPIEAGDSGELFF. As DNA, the CDR3 is TGTGCCAGCAGTCCTCCTATTGAAGCGGGGGACTCCGGGGAGCTGTTTTTT. The full variable domain, with the rest looked up from reference TRBV9 and TRBJ2-2, is DSGVTQTPKHLITATGQRVTLRCSPRSGDLSVYWYQQSLDQGLQFLIQYYNGEERAKGNILERFSAQQFPDLHSELNLSSLELGDSALYFCASSPPIEAGDSGELFFGEGSRLTVL.

The genes are TRBV5-1 and TRBJ1-1; no reliable D call. The CDR3 is made up of 14 amino acids. Trimming stripped 1 base from V and 2 bases from J, with 9 bases between. The germline V gene has CDR1 SGHRS and CDR2 YFSETQ. CDR3 nucleotide sequence: TGCGCCAGCAGCTTGTTTACAGATAACACTGAAGCTTTCTTT. It codes for CASSLFTDNTEAFF. Filled out from reference TRBV5-1 and TRBJ1-1, the complete variable domain reads KAGVTQTPRYLIKTRGQQVTLSCSPISGHRSVSWYQQTPGQGLQFLFEYFSETQRNKGNFPGRFSGRQFSNSRSEMNVSTLELGDSALYLCASSLFTDNTEAFFGQGTRLTVV.